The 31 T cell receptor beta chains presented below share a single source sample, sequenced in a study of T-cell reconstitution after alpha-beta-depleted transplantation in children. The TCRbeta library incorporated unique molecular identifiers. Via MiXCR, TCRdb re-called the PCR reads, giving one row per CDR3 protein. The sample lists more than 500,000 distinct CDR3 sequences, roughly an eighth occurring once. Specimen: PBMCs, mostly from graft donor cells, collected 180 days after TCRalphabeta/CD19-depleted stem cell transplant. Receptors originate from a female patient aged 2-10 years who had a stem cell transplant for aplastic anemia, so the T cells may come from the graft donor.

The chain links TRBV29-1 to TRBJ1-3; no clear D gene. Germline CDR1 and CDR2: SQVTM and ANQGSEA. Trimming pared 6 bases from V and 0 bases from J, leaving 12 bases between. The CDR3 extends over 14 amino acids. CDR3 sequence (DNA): TGCAGCGTCCCCGGGCCGGGCTCTGGAAACACCATATATTTT. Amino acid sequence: CSVPGPGSGNTIYF.

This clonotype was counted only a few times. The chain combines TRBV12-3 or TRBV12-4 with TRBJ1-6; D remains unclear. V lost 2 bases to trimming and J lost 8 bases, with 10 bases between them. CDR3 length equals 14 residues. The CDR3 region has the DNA TGTGCCAGCAGTTTACGGTCAGAGGATTCACCCCTCCACTTT. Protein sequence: CASSLRSEDSPLHF.

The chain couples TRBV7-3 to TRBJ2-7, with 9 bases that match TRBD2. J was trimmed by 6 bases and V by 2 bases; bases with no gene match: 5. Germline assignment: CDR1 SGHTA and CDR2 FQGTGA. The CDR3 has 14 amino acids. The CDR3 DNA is TGTGCCAGCAGCTTAGTAGCGGGAGTACCCGAGCAGTACTTC. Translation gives CASSLVAGVPEQYF. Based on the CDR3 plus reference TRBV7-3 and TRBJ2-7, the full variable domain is GAGVSQTPSNKVTEKGKYVELRCDPISGHTALYWYRQSLGQGPEFLIYFQGTGAADDSGLPNDRFFAVRPEGSVSTLKIQRTERGDSAVYLCASSLVAGVPEQYFGPGTRLTVT.

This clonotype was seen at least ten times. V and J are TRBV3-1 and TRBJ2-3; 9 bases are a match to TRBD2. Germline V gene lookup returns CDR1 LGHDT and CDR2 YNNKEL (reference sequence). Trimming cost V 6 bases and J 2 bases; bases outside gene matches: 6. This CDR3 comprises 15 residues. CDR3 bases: TGTGCCAGCAGTCATCTAGCGGGGTTCACAGATACGCAGTATTTT. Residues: CASSHLAGFTDTQYF.

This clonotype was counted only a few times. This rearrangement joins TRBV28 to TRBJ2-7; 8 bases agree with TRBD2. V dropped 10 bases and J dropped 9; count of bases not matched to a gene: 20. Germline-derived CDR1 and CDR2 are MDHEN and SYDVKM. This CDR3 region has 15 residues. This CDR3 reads CATNPPSLDLAGQYF. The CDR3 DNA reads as TGTGCCACCAATCCACCATCTCTAGACCTAGCGGGGCAGTACTTC.

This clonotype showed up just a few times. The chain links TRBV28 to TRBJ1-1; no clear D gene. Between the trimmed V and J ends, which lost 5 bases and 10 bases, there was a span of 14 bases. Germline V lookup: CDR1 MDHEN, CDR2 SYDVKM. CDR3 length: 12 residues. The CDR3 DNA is TGTGCCAGCAGTCCTACAGTGACCCCAGCTTTCTTT. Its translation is CASSPTVTPAFF.

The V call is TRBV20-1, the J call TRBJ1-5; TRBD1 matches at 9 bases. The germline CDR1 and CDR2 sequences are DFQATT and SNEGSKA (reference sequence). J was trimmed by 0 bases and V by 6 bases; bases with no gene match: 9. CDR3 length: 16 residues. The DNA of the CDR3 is TGCAGTGCGGGAACAGGGGGCGGGTATAGCAATCAGCCCCAGCATTTT. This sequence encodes CSAGTGGGYSNQPQHF.

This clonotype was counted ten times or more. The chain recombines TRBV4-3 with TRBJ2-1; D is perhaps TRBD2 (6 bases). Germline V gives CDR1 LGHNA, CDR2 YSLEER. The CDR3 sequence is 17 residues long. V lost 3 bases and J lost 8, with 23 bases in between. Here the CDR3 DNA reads TGCGCCAGCAGCCACGATATCCAACGGGAGTTCGCCCATGAGCAGTTCTTC. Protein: CASSHDIQREFAHEQFF.

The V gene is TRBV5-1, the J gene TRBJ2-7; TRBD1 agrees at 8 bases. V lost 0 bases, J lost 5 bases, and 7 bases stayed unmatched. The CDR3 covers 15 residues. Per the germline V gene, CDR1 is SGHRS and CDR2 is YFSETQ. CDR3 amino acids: CASSLEDRVVNEQYF. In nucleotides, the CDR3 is TGCGCCAGCAGCTTGGAGGACAGGGTGGTCAACGAGCAGTACTTC.

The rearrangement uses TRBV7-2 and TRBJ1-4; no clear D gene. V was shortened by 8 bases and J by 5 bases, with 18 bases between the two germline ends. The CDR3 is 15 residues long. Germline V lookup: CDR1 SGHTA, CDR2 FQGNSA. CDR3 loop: CASGTRRGVNEKLFF. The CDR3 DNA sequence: TGTGCCAGCGGCACTCGACGGGGAGTGAATGAAAAACTGTTTTTT.

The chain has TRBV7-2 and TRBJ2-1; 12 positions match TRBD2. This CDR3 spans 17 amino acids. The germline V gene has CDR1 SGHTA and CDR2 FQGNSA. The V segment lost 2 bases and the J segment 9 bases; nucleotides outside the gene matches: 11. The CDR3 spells CASSLSVLLAGGAEQFF. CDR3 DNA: TGTGCCAGCAGCTTATCGGTATTGCTAGCGGGAGGGGCTGAGCAGTTCTTC.

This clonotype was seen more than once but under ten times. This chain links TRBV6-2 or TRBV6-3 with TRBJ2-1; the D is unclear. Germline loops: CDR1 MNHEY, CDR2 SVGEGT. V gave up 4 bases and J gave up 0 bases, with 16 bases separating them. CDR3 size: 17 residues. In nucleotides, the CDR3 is TGTGCCAGCAGTTCTGGGTGGTGGGAAAGCTCCTACAATGAGCAGTTCTTC. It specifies CASSSGWWESSYNEQFF.

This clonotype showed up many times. The CDR3 DNA reads TGTGCCAGCAGTTTAGGGAATTCACCCCTCCACTTT. This sequence encodes CASSLGNSPLHF. The chain carries TRBV28 and TRBJ1-6; D call uncertain. The V end lost 2 bases, the J end lost 7 bases, and 3 bases lay between the germline ends. This CDR3 contains 12 residues. Looked up from germline, CDR1 is MDHEN and CDR2 is SYDVKM.

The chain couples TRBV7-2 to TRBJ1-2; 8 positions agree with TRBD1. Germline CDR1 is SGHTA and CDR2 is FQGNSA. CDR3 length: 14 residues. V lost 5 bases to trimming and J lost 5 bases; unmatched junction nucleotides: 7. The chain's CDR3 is CASSASGQEYGYTF. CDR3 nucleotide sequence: TGTGCCAGCAGCGCCTCGGGACAGGAGTATGGCTACACCTTC.

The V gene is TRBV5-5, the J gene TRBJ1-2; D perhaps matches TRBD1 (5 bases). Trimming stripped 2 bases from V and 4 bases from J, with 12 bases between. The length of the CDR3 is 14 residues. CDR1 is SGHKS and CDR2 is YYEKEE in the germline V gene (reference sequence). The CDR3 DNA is TGTGCCAGCAGCTTTACAGGACACTCCTATGGCTACACCTTC. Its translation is CASSFTGHSYGYTF. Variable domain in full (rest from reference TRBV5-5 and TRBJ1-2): DAGVTQSPTHLIKTRGQQVTLRCSPISGHKSVSWYQQVLGQGPQFIFQYYEKEERGRGNFPDRFSARQFPNYSSELNVNALLLGDSALYLCASSFTGHSYGYTFGSGTRLTVV.

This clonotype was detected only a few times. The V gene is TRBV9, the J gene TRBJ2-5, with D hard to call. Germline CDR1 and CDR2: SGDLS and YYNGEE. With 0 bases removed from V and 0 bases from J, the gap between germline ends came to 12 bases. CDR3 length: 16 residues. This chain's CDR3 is CASSVDEQSYQETQYF. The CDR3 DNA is TGTGCCAGCAGCGTAGACGAACAGAGCTACCAAGAGACCCAGTACTTC.

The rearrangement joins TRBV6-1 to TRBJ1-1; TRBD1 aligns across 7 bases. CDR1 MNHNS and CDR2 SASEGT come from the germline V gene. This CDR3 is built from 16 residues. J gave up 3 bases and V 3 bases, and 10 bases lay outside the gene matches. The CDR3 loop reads CASSEDRWFVDTEAFF. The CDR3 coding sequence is TGTGCCAGCAGTGAGGACAGGTGGTTCGTCGACACTGAAGCTTTCTTT.

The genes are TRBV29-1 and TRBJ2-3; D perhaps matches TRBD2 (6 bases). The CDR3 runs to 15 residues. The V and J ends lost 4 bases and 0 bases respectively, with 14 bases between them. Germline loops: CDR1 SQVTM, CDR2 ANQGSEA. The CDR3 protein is CSVGAQRASTDTQYF. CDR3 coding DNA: TGCAGCGTTGGGGCTCAGCGGGCCAGCACAGATACGCAGTATTTT.

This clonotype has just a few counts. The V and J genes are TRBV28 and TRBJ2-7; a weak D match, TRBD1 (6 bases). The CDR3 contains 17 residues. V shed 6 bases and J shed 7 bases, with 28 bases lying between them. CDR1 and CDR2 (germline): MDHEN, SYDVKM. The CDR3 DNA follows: TGTGCCAGCAGCCTAAGGCCGGGGTTCAGGGGCCCGGGGGAGCAGTACTTC. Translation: CASSLRPGFRGPGEQYF.

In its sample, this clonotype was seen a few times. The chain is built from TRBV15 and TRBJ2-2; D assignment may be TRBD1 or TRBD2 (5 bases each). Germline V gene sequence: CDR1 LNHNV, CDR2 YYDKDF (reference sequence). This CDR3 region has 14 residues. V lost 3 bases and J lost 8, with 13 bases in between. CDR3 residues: CATSRMGVGGELFF. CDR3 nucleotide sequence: TGTGCCACCAGCAGGATGGGGGTGGGGGGGGAGCTGTTTTTT.

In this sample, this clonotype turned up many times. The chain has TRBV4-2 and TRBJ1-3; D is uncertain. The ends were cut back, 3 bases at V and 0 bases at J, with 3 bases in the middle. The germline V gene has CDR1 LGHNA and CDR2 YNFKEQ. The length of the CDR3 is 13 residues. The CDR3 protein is CASSQDSGNTIYF. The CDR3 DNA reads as TGTGCCAGCAGCCAGGACTCTGGAAACACCATATATTTT.

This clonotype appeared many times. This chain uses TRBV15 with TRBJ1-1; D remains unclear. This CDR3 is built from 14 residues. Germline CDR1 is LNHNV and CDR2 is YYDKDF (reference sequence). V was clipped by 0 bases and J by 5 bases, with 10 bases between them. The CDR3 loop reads CATSRDRKKTEAFF. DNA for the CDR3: TGTGCCACCAGCAGAGATCGGAAGAAGACTGAAGCTTTCTTT.

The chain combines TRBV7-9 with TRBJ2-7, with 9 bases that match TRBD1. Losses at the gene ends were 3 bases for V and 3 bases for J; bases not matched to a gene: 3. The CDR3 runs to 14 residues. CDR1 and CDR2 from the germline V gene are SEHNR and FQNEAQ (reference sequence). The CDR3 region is CASSFGTGFYEQYV. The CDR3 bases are TGTGCCAGCAGCTTCGGGACAGGGTTCTACGAGCAGTACGTC.

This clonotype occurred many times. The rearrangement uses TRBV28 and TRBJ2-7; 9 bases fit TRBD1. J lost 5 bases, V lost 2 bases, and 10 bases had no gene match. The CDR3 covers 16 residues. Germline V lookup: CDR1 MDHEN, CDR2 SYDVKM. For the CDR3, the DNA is TGTGCCAGCAGTTTAGATGCGGGACAGGGTTTCAACGAGCAGTACTTC. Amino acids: CASSLDAGQGFNEQYF.

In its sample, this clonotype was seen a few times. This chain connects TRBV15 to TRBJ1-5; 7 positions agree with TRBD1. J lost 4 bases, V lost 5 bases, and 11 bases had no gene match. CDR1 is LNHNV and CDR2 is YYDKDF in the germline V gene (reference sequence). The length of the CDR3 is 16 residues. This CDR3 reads CATSGVRTGWNQPQHF. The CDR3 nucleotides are TGTGCCACCAGCGGGGTTCGGACAGGCTGGAATCAGCCCCAGCATTTT.

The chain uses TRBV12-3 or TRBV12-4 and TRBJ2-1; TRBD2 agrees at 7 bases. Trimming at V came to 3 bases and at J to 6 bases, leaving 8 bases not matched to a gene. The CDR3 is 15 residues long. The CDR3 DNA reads TGTGCCAGCAGTTTGGGCGGCAGCGGGACCAATGAGCAGTTCTTC. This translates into CASSLGGSGTNEQFF.

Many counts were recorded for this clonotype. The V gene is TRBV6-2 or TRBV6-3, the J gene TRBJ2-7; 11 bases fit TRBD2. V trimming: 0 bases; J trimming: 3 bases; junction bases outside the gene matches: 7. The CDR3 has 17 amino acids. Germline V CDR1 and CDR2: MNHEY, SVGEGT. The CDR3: CASSYSILAGDYYEQYF. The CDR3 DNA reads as TGTGCCAGCAGTTACTCCATACTAGCGGGAGATTACTACGAGCAGTACTTC.

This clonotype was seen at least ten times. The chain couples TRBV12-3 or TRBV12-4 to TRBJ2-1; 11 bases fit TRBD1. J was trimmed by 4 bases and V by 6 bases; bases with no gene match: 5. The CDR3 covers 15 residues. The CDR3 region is CASRDRGRWYNEQFF. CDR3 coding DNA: TGTGCCAGCAGGGACAGGGGGCGGTGGTACAATGAGCAGTTCTTC.

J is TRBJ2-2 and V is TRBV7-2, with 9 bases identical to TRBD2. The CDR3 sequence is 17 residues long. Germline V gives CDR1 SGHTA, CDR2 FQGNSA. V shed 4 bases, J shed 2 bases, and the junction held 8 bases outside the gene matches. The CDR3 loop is CASSYSGTSRNTGELFF. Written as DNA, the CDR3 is TGTGCCAGCAGCTACTCCGGGACTAGCAGAAACACCGGGGAGCTGTTTTTT.

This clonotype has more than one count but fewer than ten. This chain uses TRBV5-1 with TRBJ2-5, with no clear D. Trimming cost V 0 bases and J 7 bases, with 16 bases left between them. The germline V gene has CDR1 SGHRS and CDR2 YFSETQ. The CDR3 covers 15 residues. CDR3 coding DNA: TGCGCCAGCAGCTTGGAAGGTTTGGGGTTTTCGACCCAGTACTTC. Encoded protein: CASSLEGLGFSTQYF. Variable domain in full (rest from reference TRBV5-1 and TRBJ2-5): KAGVTQTPRYLIKTRGQQVTLSCSPISGHRSVSWYQQTPGQGLQFLFEYFSETQRNKGNFPGRFSGRQFSNSRSEMNVSTLELGDSALYLCASSLEGLGFSTQYFGPGTRLLVL.

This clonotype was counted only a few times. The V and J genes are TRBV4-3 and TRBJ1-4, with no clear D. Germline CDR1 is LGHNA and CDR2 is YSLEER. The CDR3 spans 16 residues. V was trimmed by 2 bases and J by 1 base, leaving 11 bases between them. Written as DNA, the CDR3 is TGCGCCAGCAGCCAACTTGTGGCAGGAACTAATGAAAAACTGTTTTTT. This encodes CASSQLVAGTNEKLFF.